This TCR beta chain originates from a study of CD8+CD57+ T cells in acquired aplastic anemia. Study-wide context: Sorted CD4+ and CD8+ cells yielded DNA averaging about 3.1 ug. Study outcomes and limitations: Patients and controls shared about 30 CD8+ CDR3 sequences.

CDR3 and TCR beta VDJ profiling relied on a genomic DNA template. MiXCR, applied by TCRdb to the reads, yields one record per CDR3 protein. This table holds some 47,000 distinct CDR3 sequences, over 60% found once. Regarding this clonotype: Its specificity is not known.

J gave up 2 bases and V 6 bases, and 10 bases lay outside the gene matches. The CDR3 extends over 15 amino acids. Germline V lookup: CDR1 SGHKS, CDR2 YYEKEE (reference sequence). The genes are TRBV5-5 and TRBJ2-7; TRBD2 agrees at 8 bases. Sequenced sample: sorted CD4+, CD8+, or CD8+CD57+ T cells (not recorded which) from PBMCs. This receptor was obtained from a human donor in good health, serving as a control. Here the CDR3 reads CASKIGSGATYEQYF. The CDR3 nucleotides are TGTGCCAGCAAGATAGGTAGCGGGGCAACCTACGAGCAGTACTTC. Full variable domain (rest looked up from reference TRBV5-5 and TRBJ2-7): DAGVTQSPTHLIKTRGQQVTLRCSPISGHKSVSWYQQVLGQGPQFIFQYYEKEERGRGNFPDRFSARQFPNYSSELNVNALLLGDSALYLCASKIGSGATYEQYFGPGTRLTVT.